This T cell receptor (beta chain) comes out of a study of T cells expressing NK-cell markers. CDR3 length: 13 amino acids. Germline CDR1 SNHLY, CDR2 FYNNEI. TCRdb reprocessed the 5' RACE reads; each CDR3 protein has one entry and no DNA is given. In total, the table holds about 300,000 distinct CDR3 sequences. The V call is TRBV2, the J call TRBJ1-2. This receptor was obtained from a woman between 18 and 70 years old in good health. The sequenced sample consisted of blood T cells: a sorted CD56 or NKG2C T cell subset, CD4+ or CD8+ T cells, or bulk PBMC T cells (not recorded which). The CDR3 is CASSVERGRGYTF.